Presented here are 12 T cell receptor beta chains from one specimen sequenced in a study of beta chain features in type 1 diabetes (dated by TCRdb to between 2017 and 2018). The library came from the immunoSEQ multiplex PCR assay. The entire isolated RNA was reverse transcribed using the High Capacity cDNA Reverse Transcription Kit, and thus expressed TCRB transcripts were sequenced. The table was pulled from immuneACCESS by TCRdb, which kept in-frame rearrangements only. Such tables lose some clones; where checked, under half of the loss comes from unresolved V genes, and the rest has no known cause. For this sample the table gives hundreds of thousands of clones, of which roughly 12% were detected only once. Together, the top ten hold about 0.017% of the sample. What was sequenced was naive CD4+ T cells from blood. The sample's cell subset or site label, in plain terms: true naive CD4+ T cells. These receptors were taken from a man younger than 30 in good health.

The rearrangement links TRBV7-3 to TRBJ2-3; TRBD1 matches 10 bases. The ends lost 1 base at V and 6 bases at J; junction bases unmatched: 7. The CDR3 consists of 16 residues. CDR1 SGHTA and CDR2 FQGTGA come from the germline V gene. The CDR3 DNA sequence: TGTGCCAGCAGCTTAATTAGGACAGGGGGTCCGGATACGCAGTATTTT. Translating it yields CASSLIRTGGPDTQYF.

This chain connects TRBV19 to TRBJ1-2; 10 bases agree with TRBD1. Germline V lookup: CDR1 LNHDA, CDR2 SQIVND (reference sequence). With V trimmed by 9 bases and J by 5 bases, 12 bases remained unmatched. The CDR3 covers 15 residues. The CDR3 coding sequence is TGTGCCAGCAATGAACAGAAGGGACAGGGGTATGGCTACACCTTC. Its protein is CASNEQKGQGYGYTF.

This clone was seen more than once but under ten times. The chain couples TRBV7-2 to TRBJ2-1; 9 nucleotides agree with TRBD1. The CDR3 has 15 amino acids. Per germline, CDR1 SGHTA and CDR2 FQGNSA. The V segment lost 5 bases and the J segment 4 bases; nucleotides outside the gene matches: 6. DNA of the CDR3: TGTGCCAGCAGCCGTCCCGGGACAGGGTACAATGAGCAGTTCTTC. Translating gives CASSRPGTGYNEQFF. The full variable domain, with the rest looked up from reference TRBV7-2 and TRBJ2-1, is GAGVSQSPSNKVTEKGKDVELRCDPISGHTALYWYRQSLGQGLEFLIYFQGNSAPDKSGLPSDRFSAERTGGSVSTLTIQRTQQEDSAVYLCASSRPGTGYNEQFFGPGTRLTVL.

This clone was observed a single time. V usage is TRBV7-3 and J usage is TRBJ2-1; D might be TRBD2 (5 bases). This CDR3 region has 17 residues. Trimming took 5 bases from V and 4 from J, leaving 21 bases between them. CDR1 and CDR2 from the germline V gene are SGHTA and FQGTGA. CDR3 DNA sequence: TGTGCCAGCAGCCTTGCTCTCAGTGGGAGCGTATACAATGAGCAGTTCTTC. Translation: CASSLALSGSVYNEQFF.

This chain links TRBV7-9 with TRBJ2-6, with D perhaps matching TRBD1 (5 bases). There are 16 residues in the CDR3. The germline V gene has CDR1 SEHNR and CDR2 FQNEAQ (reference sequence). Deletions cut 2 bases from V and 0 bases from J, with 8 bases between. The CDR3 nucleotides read TGTGCCAGCAGCTTATATCAGGGCTCTGGGGCCAACGTCCTGACTTTC. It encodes CASSLYQGSGANVLTF. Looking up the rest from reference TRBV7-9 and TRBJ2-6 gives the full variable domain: DTGVSQNPRHKITKRGQNVTFRCDPISEHNRLYWYRQTLGQGPEFLTYFQNEAQLEKSRLLSDRFSAERPKGSFSTLEIQRTEQGDSAMYLCASSLYQGSGANVLTFGAGSRLTVL.

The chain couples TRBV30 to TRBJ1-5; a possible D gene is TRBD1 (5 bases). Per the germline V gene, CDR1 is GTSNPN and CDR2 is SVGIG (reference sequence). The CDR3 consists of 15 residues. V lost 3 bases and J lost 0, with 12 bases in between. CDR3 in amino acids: CAWRDPGYSNQPQHF. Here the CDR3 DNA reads TGTGCCTGGAGGGACCCAGGGTATAGCAATCAGCCCCAGCATTTT.

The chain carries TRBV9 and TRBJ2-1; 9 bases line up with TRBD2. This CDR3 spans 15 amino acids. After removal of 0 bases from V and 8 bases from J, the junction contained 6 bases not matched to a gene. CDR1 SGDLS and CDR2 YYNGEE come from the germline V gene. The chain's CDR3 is CASSVDTSGLYEQFF. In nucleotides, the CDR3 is TGTGCCAGCAGCGTAGACACTAGCGGGTTGTATGAGCAGTTCTTC.

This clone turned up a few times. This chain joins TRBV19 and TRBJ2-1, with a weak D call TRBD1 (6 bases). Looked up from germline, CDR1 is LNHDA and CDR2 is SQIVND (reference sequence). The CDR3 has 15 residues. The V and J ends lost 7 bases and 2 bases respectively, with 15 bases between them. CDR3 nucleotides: TGTGCCAGTATGGACAGACCAACGGCCTACAATGAGCAGTTCTTC. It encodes CASMDRPTAYNEQFF.

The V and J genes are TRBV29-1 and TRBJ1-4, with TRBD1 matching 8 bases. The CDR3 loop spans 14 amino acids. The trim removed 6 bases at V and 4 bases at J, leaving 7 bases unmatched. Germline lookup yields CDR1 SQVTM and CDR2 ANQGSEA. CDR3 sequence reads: CSVGQGGGNEKLFF. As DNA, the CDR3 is TGCAGCGTAGGACAGGGAGGAGGTAATGAAAAACTGTTTTTT.

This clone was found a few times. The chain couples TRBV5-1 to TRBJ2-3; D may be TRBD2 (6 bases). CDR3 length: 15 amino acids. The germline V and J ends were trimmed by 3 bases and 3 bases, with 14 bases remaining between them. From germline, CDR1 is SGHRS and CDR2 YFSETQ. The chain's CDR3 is CASSYGTAQTDTQYF. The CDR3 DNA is TGCGCCAGCAGCTACGGGACTGCCCAAACAGATACGCAGTATTTT.

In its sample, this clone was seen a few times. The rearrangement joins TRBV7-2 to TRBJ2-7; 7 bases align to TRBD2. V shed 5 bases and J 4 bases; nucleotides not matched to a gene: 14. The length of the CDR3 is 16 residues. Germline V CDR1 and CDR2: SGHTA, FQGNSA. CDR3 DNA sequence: TGTGCCAGCAGCCCACAGCTGGGCGGGAGCCCTTACGAGCAGTACTTC. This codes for CASSPQLGGSPYEQYF.

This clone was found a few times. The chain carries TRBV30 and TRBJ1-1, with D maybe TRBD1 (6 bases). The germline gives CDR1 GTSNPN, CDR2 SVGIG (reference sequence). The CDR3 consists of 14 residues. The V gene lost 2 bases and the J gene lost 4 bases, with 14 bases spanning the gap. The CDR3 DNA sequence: TGTGCCTGGAGTATACACACAGGGAGCACTGAAGCTTTCTTT. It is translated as CAWSIHTGSTEAFF.